This TCR beta chain was recorded in a study of blood T cell repertoires in COVID-19. The overall study: Donors in the United States, Italy and Spain gave samples during acute or convalescent COVID-19. PBMCs, B-cell-depleted T cells, or T cells provided the cDNA or gDNA that made up the material.

Original data processing: Estimation of nucleated cell counts relied on the amplification of reference gene primers. TCRdb's copy holds only in-frame clones and misses some; the assay was immunoSEQ multiplex PCR. That table gives V, J and clone size, and the DNA gave D and trimming. The sample has fewer than 200,000 clones; roughly 79% are singletons. The count of this clone is one. Sequenced material: peripheral blood. The source is a woman in her seventies with acute or convalescent COVID-19.

CDR3 sequence (DNA): TGCAGTGCCTCTAGTACCAATGAGCAGTTCTTC. Protein: CSASSTNEQFF. This chain joins TRBV20-1 and TRBJ2-1; D remains unclear. CDR1 and CDR2 (germline): DFQATT, SNEGSKA (reference sequence). This CDR3 comprises 11 residues. The ends were cut back, 6 bases at V and 6 bases at J, with 9 bases in the middle.